Presented here are 17 T cell receptor beta chains from one specimen sequenced in a study of T-cell memory formation after mild COVID-19. TCRdb re-called the 5' RACE reads through MiXCR, storing one row per CDR3 protein. The top ten clones hold approximately 21% of a sample with approximately 300,000 distinct CDR3 sequences, around 19% of them seen once. The source material was PBMCs or a T cell subset sorted from them (not recorded which). All receptors come from a man aged 18 to 30 who had mild COVID-19 (a few samples of this study predate the infection). Cell type and time point are not known.

This clonotype was seen more than once but under ten times. The chain links TRBV11-2 to TRBJ1-1; perhaps TRBD1 as D (6 bases). Germline V lookup: CDR1 SGHAT, CDR2 FQNNGV. There are 14 residues in the CDR3. V was clipped by 8 bases and J by 0 bases, with 13 bases between them. The CDR3, as DNA: TGTGCCAGCGGGGGTAACAGGGTGAACACTGAAGCTTTCTTT. It specifies CASGGNRVNTEAFF.

This clonotype has just a few counts. The CDR3, as DNA: TGTGCCATCAGTCTTTACAGGGATCGGCTTGAAAAACTGTTTTTT. Its translation: CAISLYRDRLEKLFF. The genes are TRBV10-3 and TRBJ1-4, with D possibly matching TRBD1 (6 bases). This CDR3 region has 15 residues. Trimming removed 5 bases at V and 7 bases at J, with 17 bases between. CDR1 is ENHRY, CDR2 SYGVKD, per germline.

There are many counts of this clonotype. The chain carries TRBV4-1 and TRBJ1-4; 8 bases align to TRBD1. Germline V gives CDR1 MGHRA, CDR2 YSYEKL. CDR3 length: 17 residues. With V trimmed by 3 bases and J by 8 bases, 14 bases remained unmatched. CDR3 nucleotides: TGCGCCAGCAGCCATCCCCCAGCGGGACAGGAGGGGGAAAAACTGTTTTTT. Protein product: CASSHPPAGQEGEKLFF.

This clonotype was seen more than once but under ten times. V is TRBV5-6 and J is TRBJ2-3; 9 bases fit TRBD1. Germline V gene sequence: CDR1 SGHDT, CDR2 YYEEEE. After removal of 2 bases from V and 9 bases from J, the junction contained 7 bases not matched to a gene. This CDR3 is 14 amino acids long. The CDR3 loop is CASSFGTGTQTQYF. Written as DNA, the CDR3 is TGTGCCAGCAGCTTCGGGACAGGGACCCAAACGCAGTATTTT.

This clonotype showed up just a few times. This sequence joins TRBV28 and TRBJ1-2, with 7 bases fitting TRBD1. Germline values: CDR1 MDHEN, CDR2 SYDVKM. CDR3 length: 13 amino acids. The V gene end was trimmed by 5 bases and the J gene end by 5 bases; junction bases not matched to a gene: 5. CDR3 protein: CASSGETGYGYTF. The CDR3 DNA is TGTGCCAGCAGTGGGGAGACAGGGTATGGCTACACCTTC.

This clonotype showed up just a few times. The gene calls are TRBV7-2 and TRBJ2-6; 9 bases fit TRBD1. Trimming cost V 2 bases and J 1 base; bases outside gene matches: 6. The V gene's germline CDR1 is SGHTA and CDR2 FQGNSA. The CDR3 has 18 amino acids. In nucleotides, the CDR3 is TGTGCCAGCAGCTTACGGGACAGGGCATCGTCTGGGGCCAACGTCCTGACTTTC. It specifies CASSLRDRASSGANVLTF.

The CDR3 DNA reads TGTGCCAGCAGCTTAGCTGGGGGACAGGGGGCCTCTGGGGCCAACGTCCTGACTTTC. It encodes CASSLAGGQGASGANVLTF. The V gene is TRBV7-9, the J gene TRBJ2-6; 12 bases line up with TRBD1. From germline, CDR1 is SEHNR and CDR2 FQNEAQ (reference sequence). With V trimmed by 0 bases and J by 0 bases, 3 bases remained unmatched. CDR3 size: 19 residues. The complete variable domain, with remaining parts taken from reference TRBV7-9 and TRBJ2-6, reads DTGVSQNPRHKITKRGQNVTFRCDPISEHNRLYWYRQTLGQGPEFLTYFQNEAQLEKSRLLSDRFSAERPKGSFSTLEIQRTEQGDSAMYLCASSLAGGQGASGANVLTFGAGSRLTVL.

The chain combines TRBV28 with TRBJ2-1, with 8 bases fitting TRBD2. V lost 3 bases to trimming and J lost 6 bases; unmatched junction nucleotides: 7. The CDR3 is 15 residues long. Germline assignment: CDR1 MDHEN and CDR2 SYDVKM. The CDR3 DNA reads as TGTGCCAGCAGTTTCCCTGCCCGGGAGGGCAATGAGCAGTTCTTC. Its translation: CASSFPAREGNEQFF.

This clonotype turned up a few times. J is TRBJ2-7 and V is TRBV7-9; D remains unclear. Germline assignment: CDR1 SEHNR and CDR2 FQNEAQ (reference sequence). V was shortened by 5 bases and J by 5 bases, with 10 bases between the two germline ends. The length of the CDR3 is 12 residues. The CDR3 here is CASSPRVHEQYF. The CDR3 DNA sequence: TGTGCCAGCAGCCCACGGGTCCACGAGCAGTACTTC.

In its sample, this clonotype was seen a few times. This chain uses TRBV28 with TRBJ1-4; a possible D gene is TRBD1 (5 bases). This CDR3 region has 14 residues. The V end lost 7 bases, the J end lost 5 bases, and 14 bases lay between the germline ends. Per germline, CDR1 MDHEN and CDR2 SYDVKM. For the CDR3, the DNA is TGTGCCAGCATGGGACCCCAGAGGAATGAAAAACTGTTTTTT. Its translation: CASMGPQRNEKLFF.

This clonotype has more than one count but fewer than ten. This sequence joins TRBV5-1 and TRBJ2-5; 7 nucleotides align to TRBD2. CDR1 and CDR2 from the germline V gene are SGHRS and YFSETQ. This CDR3 is built from 14 residues. The V segment lost 3 bases and the J segment 3 bases; nucleotides outside the gene matches: 5. The CDR3 loop is CASSSYGLEETQYF. CDR3 DNA sequence: TGCGCCAGCAGCTCCTACGGACTAGAAGAGACCCAGTACTTC.

This clonotype has ten or more counts. The V gene is TRBV7-2, the J gene TRBJ1-1, with no clear D. Germline V gives CDR1 SGHTA, CDR2 FQGNSA. CDR3 length: 13 amino acids. Trimming removed 4 bases at V and 0 bases at J, with 6 bases between. For the CDR3, the DNA is TGTGCCAGCAGCTCCAGCATGAACACTGAAGCTTTCTTT. It specifies CASSSSMNTEAFF.

This clonotype was counted a few times. This chain connects TRBV4-1 to TRBJ1-1; D is unclear. V was pared by 3 bases and J by 1 base, with 15 bases between. The CDR3 totals 16 residues. CDR1 is MGHRA, CDR2 YSYEKL, per germline. This chain's CDR3 is CASSQLGNSANTEAFF. DNA for the CDR3: TGCGCCAGCAGCCAGCTTGGGAACAGTGCGAACACTGAAGCTTTCTTT.

This clonotype was seen more than once but under ten times. The genes are TRBV7-9 and TRBJ1-6; D call uncertain. The V and J ends lost 4 bases and 3 bases respectively, with 16 bases between them. This CDR3 comprises 17 residues. CDR1 is SEHNR and CDR2 is FQNEAQ in the germline V gene (reference sequence). This chain's CDR3 is CASSSGWPQRYNSPLHF. The CDR3 bases are TGTGCCAGCAGCTCGGGATGGCCGCAGCGCTATAATTCACCCCTCCACTTT.

The V gene is TRBV4-3, the J gene TRBJ2-1; 10 bases are a match to TRBD2. V lost 0 bases and J lost 10; bases outside the gene matches: 9. Germline CDR1 LGHNA, CDR2 YSLEER. There are 16 residues in the CDR3. The CDR3 DNA reads TGCGCCAGCAGCCAAGATCTTCAGCGGGGGGGCCGGGAGCAGTTCTTC. As protein: CASSQDLQRGGREQFF.

V is TRBV7-9 and J is TRBJ2-7; 14 bases agree with TRBD2. This CDR3 has 17 amino acids. Germline-derived CDR1 and CDR2 are SEHNR and FQNEAQ (reference sequence). The trim removed 5 bases at V and 5 bases at J, leaving 11 bases unmatched. The CDR3 here is CASSPMGLAGAAHEQYV. The CDR3 region has the DNA TGTGCCAGCAGCCCTATGGGACTAGCGGGGGCCGCGCACGAGCAGTACGTC.

This clonotype appeared a few times. This chain connects TRBV7-2 to TRBJ1-1, with no clear D. The V end lost 3 bases, the J end lost 2 bases, and 10 bases lay between the germline ends. CDR1 is SGHTA, CDR2 FQGNSA, per germline. The CDR3 is 14 residues long. DNA of the CDR3: TGTGCCAGCAGCTTTACGGCTTTCAACACTGAAGCTTTCTTT. Residues: CASSFTAFNTEAFF.